What follows describes a single T cell receptor beta chain. Sequencing was performed with immunoSEQ multiplex PCR; in TCRdb, only in-frame clones are kept and a portion is missing. This sample has about 520,000 clones, with about 78% found just once. The record originates from a study of shared clonotypes between healthy human individuals. There are 15 residues in the CDR3. Deletions cut 6 bases from V and 2 bases from J, with 17 bases between. CDR1 is ENHRY, CDR2 SYGVKD, per germline. The TCR sequence derives from a woman aged 40 to 49 in good health. Some clones in this sample may be carry-over from other donors' samples. Sequencing was carried out using PBMCs. The V gene is TRBV10-3, the J gene TRBJ2-7; D is tentatively TRBD1 or TRBD2 (5 bases each). CDR3 in DNA: TGTGCCATCAGGAACCGGGACGGCGAAGCCTACGAGCAGTACTTC. It is translated as CAIRNRDGEAYEQYF.